A selection of T cell receptor beta chains follows, all from one sample in a study of blood T cell repertoires in COVID-19. Only in-frame clones appear in the TCRdb table, and some are missing; sequencing was by immunoSEQ multiplex PCR. The sample consists of about 130,000 clones, approximately 80% of them appearing once. The sample taken for sequencing was peripheral blood. The receptors stem from a human donor in a cohort sampled during active COVID-19. Both conserved end residues are part of each CDR3. The order of the fields is J gene, D gene, V gene, CDR3 protein. D genes are given only for firm matches.

>TRBJ1-1|TRBD1|TRBV10-3
CAISDRDRETKTEAFF
>TRBJ2-1|NA|TRBV11-3
CASSLTRTQNEQFF
>TRBJ2-3|TRBD2|TRBV27
CASRQAGGPTDTQYF
>TRBJ2-5|NA|TRBV19
CASSFQETQYF
>TRBJ2-1|TRBD2|TRBV7-2
CASSLGRRGAGGRRNEQFF
>TRBJ2-2|NA|TRBV5-1
CASSLVGRGTGELFF
>TRBJ1-4|TRBD1|TRBV5-6
CASSSLGPGQVNEKLFF
>TRBJ2-1|TRBD1|TRBV10-3
CAISVRTGENEQFF
>TRBJ1-5|NA|TRBV11-2
CASSFTPLQPQHF
>TRBJ2-3|NA|TRBV6-4
CASSDSGSGQDTQYF
>TRBJ2-1|TRBD2|TRBV11-2
CASSLLAGGDEQFF
>TRBJ2-1|TRBD2|TRBV7-8
CASSPRGASGYNEQFF
>TRBJ2-2|TRBD2|TRBV4-3
CASSQKAGGNTGELFF
>TRBJ1-2|NA|TRBV30
CAWGEGPGYGYTF
>TRBJ1-2|NA|TRBV28
CARSLVERLNYGYTF
>TRBJ2-2|NA|TRBV4-1
CASSPRLGGWGGELFF
>TRBJ1-2|NA|TRBV3-1/TRBV3-2
CASTPRPGGGGYTF
>TRBJ1-2|NA|TRBV5-1
CASSLVSQGNGYTF
>TRBJ2-3|TRBD2|TRBV6-2/TRBV6-3
CASSPGLADGADTQYF
>TRBJ1-1|NA|TRBV27
CASSLFGGVGTEAFF
>TRBJ2-1|TRBD2|TRBV4-2
CASSQVAGLVGNEQFF
>TRBJ1-4|TRBD1|TRBV6-5
CASSSRQGNEKLFF
>TRBJ1-6|NA|TRBV21-1
CASSRNRGDSDSPLHF
>TRBJ1-3|TRBD1|TRBV4-3
CASSQDRGISGNTIYF
>TRBJ1-1|NA|TRBV11-3
CASSPGGRDTEAFF
>TRBJ1-1|TRBD1|TRBV29-1
CSVGGQGAGTEAFF
>TRBJ2-5|NA|TRBV27
CASSAYGTQYF